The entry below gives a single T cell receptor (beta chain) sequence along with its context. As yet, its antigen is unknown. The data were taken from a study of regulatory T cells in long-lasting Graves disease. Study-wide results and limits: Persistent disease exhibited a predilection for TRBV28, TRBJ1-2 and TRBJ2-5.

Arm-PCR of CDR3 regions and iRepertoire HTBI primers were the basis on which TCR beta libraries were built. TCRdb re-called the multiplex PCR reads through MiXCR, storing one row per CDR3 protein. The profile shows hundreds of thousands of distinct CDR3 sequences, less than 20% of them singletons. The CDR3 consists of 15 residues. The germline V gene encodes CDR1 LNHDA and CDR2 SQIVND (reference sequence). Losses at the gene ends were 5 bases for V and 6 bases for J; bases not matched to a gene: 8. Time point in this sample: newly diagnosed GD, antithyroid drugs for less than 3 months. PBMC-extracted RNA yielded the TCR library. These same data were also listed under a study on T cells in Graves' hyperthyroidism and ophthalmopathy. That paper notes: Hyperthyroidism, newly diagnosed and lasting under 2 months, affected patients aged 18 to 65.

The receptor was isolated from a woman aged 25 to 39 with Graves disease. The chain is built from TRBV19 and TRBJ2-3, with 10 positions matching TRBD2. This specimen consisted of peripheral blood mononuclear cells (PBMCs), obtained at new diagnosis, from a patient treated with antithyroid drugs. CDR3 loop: CASSPLAGGGDTQYF. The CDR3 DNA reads TGTGCCAGTAGTCCCTTAGCGGGAGGAGGGGATACGCAGTATTTT.